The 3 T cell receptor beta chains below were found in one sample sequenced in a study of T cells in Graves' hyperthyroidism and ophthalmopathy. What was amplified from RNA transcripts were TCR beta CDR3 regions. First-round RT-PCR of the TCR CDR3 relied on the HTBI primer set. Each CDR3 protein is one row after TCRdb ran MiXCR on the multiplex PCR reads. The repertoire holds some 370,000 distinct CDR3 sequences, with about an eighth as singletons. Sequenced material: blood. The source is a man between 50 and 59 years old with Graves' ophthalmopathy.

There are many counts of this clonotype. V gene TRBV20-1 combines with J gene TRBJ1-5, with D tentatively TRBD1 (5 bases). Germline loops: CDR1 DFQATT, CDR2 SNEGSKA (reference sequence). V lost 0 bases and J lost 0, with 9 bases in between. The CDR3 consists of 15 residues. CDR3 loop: CSAREDIYSNQPQHF. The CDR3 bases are TGCAGTGCTAGAGAGGACATATATAGCAATCAGCCCCAGCATTTT.

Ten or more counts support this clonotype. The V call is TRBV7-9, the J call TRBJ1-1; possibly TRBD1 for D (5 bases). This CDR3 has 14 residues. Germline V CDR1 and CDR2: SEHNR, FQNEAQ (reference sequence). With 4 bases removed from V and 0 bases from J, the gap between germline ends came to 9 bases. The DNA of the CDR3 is TGTGCCAGCAGCTACCTGGACATGAACACTGAAGCTTTCTTT. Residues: CASSYLDMNTEAFF. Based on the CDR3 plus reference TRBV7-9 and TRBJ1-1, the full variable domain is DTGVSQNPRHKITKRGQNVTFRCDPISEHNRLYWYRQTLGQGPEFLTYFQNEAQLEKSRLLSDRFSAERPKGSFSTLEIQRTEQGDSAMYLCASSYLDMNTEAFFGQGTRLTVV.

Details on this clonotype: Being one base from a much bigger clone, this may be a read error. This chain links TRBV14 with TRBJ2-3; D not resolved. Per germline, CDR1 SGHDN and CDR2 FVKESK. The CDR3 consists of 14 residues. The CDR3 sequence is CASSRSGLPSTQCF. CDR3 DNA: TGTGCCAGCAGCCGAAGTGGTCTTCCGAGTACGCAGTGTTTT.